The rows below give T cell receptor beta chains drawn from one sample of a study of blood T cell repertoires in COVID-19. Measured with immunoSEQ multiplex PCR; TCRdb has only the in-frame clones, and not every one. The table includes about 98,000 clones, around nine tenths detected once. Material for sequencing was peripheral blood. The receptors stem from a man aged 45-65 years with acute or convalescent COVID-19. Each CDR3 is given with its conserved first and last residue.

>TRBV7-9
CASSLPFGGSQHF
>TRBV6-1
CASSEWEHQPQHF
>TRBV13
CASSLRLAGGPDTQYF
>TRBV19
CASSPYSYAGELYNEQFF
>TRBV25-1
CASSEYFRDYGYTF
>TRBV6-5
CASNKLGHRNTEAFF
>TRBV29-1
CSVGTGPNEQFF
>TRBV30
CARRVAGGPRELFF
>TRBV3-1/TRBV3-2
CASEGTSLYEQYF
>TRBV6-6
CASSREWIDEQFF
>TRBV24-1
CATRATGNTEAFF
>TRBV20-1
CSASPSPRETQYF
>TRBV3-1/TRBV3-2
CASSQPTGPNTGELFF
>TRBV28
CASSLPDWTGTNEKLFF
>TRBV5-1
CASSPGTSGASSYEQYF
>TRBV28
CASSSSPGTSESSYNEQFF
>TRBV19
CASSSVRTAAQGQPQHF
>TRBV7-3
CASSSGTGTRSTDTQYF
>TRBV19
CASRTGGAMNTEAFF
>TRBV15
CATSNLGGQPQHF
>TRBV7-9
CASSPNREETQYF
>TRBV5-1
CASKAPGNTEAFF
>TRBV25-1
CASSDGGRADTQYF
>TRBV3-1/TRBV3-2
CASSQRGPGGYGYTF
>TRBV24-1
CATQLPMGQGVETKEETQYF
>TRBV3-1/TRBV3-2
CASSRRGGGDEQFF
>TRBV18
CASSPAGLAGEKTQYF
>TRBV6-5
CASSLGLEKGYEQYF
>TRBV14
CASSQDRAGGFLYNEQFF
>TRBV24-1
CATSDPGTANEKLFF
>TRBV5-6
CASSILQGEAFF
>TRBV19
CASSEREFQNIQYF
>TRBV7-8
CASSLAREGLYTGELFF
>TRBV29-1
CSVKQGATFEQYF
>TRBV19
CASSIAVTSGYEQYF
>TRBV11-2
CASSFPGTYEQYF
>TRBV5-1
CASSLSRTGSLITEAFF
>TRBV5-4
CASSLGASRNEQYF
>TRBV18
CASSEGPSNLNTEAFF
>TRBV5-1
CASSPEAGRYGYTF
>TRBV10-2
CASSVIPWRNEQFF
>TRBV7-9
CASSWTSGRAGTQYF
>TRBV6-2/TRBV6-3
CASSYRLRTGFNEKLFF
>TRBV12-3/TRBV12-4
CASRRQGSGPQHF
>TRBV7-9
CASSLLGRSTDTQYF
>TRBV11-3
CASSLGDFPYEQYF
>TRBV7-3
CASSPSGTIYEQYF
>TRBV5-1
CASSRSGQGFNEQFF
>TRBV5-4
CASSSLAGGPKEQYF
>TRBV3-1/TRBV3-2
CASSLLGGNQPQHF
>TRBV12-3/TRBV12-4
CASSFWTGDGYTF
>TRBV7-9
CASSVTGRWAFF
>TRBV6-5
CASSYSGQIQETQYF
>TRBV2
CASTGQGIPNQPQHF
>TRBV19
CASSSPQGTVTDTQYF
>TRBV7-8
CASSYSLKQETQYF
>TRBV19
CASKDSVNQPQHF